Given below is one T cell receptor beta chain in context. This specimen comes from a study of T cell responses to AZD1222 COVID-19 vaccine. Trimming took 8 bases from V and 11 from J; bases not matched to a gene: 20. CDR3 length equals 16 residues. Germline V gene lookup returns CDR1 LNHDA and CDR2 SQIVND (reference sequence). Method: immunoSEQ multiplex PCR; TCRdb's copy keeps in-frame clones and lacks some. The sample contains 95,000 to 100,000 clones, around nine tenths of which appear only once. Source: peripheral blood, taken on day 0 of AZD1222 vaccination. The receptor comes from an adult in good health. This chain uses TRBV19 with TRBJ2-1; TRBD2 matches at 8 bases. CDR3 loop: CASEGPSGGDLVKQFF. For the CDR3, the DNA is TGTGCCAGTGAGGGCCCCTCCGGGGGGGACCTTGTTAAGCAGTTCTTC. The full variable domain, in which reference TRBV19 and TRBJ2-1 provide the parts outside the CDR3, is DGGITQSPKYLFRKEGQNVTLSCEQNLNHDAMYWYRQDPGQGLRLIYYSQIVNDFQKGDIAEGYSVSREKKESFPLTVTSAQKNPTAFYLCASEGPSGGDLVKQFFGPGTRLTVL.